The 14 T cell receptor beta chains reported below all come from one sample, sequenced in a study of cytomegalovirus exposure and HLA in healthy donors. Vbeta (60) and Jbeta (13) primers were used in the PCR. Clones were sequenced by immunoSEQ multiplex PCR, and TCRdb holds only the in-frame ones, with some missing. The sample records about 150,000 clones, about a tenth being singletons. Source material: PBMCs. These receptors all stem from a male donor in good health and CMV-seronegative.

The gene calls are TRBV28 and TRBJ1-4, with TRBD1 matching 9 bases. Germline-derived CDR1 and CDR2 are MDHEN and SYDVKM. The CDR3 runs 15 residues. V was pared by 2 bases and J by 7 bases, with 5 bases of the junction left unmatched. The chain's CDR3 is CASSLIWGQGEKLFF. The DNA of the CDR3 is TGTGCCAGCAGTTTAATCTGGGGACAGGGTGAAAAACTGTTTTTT.

This rearrangement joins TRBV28 to TRBJ2-1; D is perhaps TRBD2 (5 bases). The CDR3 loop spans 12 amino acids. The V and J ends lost 7 bases and 12 bases respectively, with 16 bases between them. Germline V lookup: CDR1 MDHEN, CDR2 SYDVKM. In nucleotides, the CDR3 is TGTGCCAGCACCGTAGGAGGAAGCGTGCAGTTCTTC. Its translation: CASTVGGSVQFF.

The table lists this clone with a few counts. The V call is TRBV21-1, the J call TRBJ2-1; TRBD2, as called in the table, went unchecked against the DNA. TRBV21-1 is labeled a pseudogene. This CDR3 spans 19 amino acids. CDR3 bases: TGTGCCAGCAGCATAGGGACTAGCGGGAGGGGGATTATGTACAATGAGCAGTTCTTC. Amino acid sequence: CASSIGTSGRGIMYNEQFF.

This clone was seen a handful of times. The sample contains more than one DNA sequence encoding this CDR3. The V gene is TRBV6-1, the J gene TRBJ1-5; D ambiguous. This CDR3 has 14 amino acids. Germline loops: CDR1 MNHNS, CDR2 SASEGT. With 2 bases removed from V and 3 bases from J, the gap between germline ends came to 8 bases. In nucleotides, the CDR3 is TGTGCCAGCAGTGAAAGTCGCGTCAATCAGCCCCAGCATTTT. Amino acid sequence: CASSESRVNQPQHF.

V is TRBV5-1 and J is TRBJ1-1; no clear D. Germline V lookup: CDR1 SGHRS, CDR2 YFSETQ. The CDR3 has 13 residues. The ends were cut back, 6 bases at V and 2 bases at J, with 11 bases in the middle. Here the CDR3 reads CASKGGINTEAFF. The CDR3 bases are TGCGCCAGCAAAGGAGGCATAAACACTGAAGCTTTCTTT.

V gene TRBV7-9 combines with J gene TRBJ2-2, with 8 bases matching TRBD2. Germline lookup yields CDR1 SEHNR and CDR2 FQNEAQ (reference sequence). This CDR3 has 16 amino acids. The trim removed 1 base at V and 6 bases at J, leaving 7 bases unmatched. Here the CDR3 reads CASSLGPGGVAGELFF. CDR3 bases: TGTGCCAGCAGCTTAGGTCCGGGAGGGGTTGCCGGGGAGCTGTTTTTT.

This clone has more than one count but fewer than ten. The V gene is TRBV4-3, the J gene TRBJ2-2; 9 nucleotides align to TRBD1. CDR3 length: 15 amino acids. CDR1 is LGHNA, CDR2 YSLEER, per germline. V shed 0 bases and J 6 bases; nucleotides not matched to a gene: 2. The CDR3 here is CASSQETGGPGELFF. For the CDR3, the DNA is TGCGCCAGCAGCCAAGAAACAGGGGGCCCCGGGGAGCTGTTTTTT.

V is TRBV6-5 and J is TRBJ2-5; weak D call: TRBD1 (6 bases). Trimming removed 6 bases from V and 7 bases from J, with 18 bases in between. The CDR3 loop spans 14 amino acids. The germline CDR1 and CDR2 sequences are MNHEY and SVGAGI. CDR3 region: CASSHTGMVGTQYF. Written as DNA, the CDR3 is TGTGCCAGCAGCCACACAGGGATGGTGGGGACCCAGTACTTC.

This clone was counted a few times. The genes are TRBV6-6 and TRBJ2-3; D is possibly TRBD1 (7 bases). The V gene lost 8 bases and the J gene lost 2 bases, with 14 bases spanning the gap. The CDR3 covers 14 residues. Germline loops: CDR1 MNHNY, CDR2 SVGAGI (reference sequence). This chain's CDR3 is CASGGGANTDTQYF. The CDR3 DNA reads TGTGCCAGCGGAGGGGGCGCTAACACAGATACGCAGTATTTT.

The chain has TRBV2 and TRBJ2-2, with D possibly matching TRBD1 (5 bases). This CDR3 contains 12 residues. Trimming stripped 7 bases from V and 6 bases from J, with 9 bases between. CDR1 and CDR2 (germline): SNHLY, FYNNEI. In DNA, the CDR3 is TGTGCCAGCAAATCAGGGCCCGGGGAGCTGTTTTTT. As protein: CASKSGPGELFF.

This clone was detected only a few times. This chain connects TRBV28 to TRBJ2-7; D might be TRBD1 (5 bases). CDR1 MDHEN and CDR2 SYDVKM come from the germline V gene. Trimming removed 6 bases at V and 2 bases at J, with 14 bases between. The CDR3 totals 14 residues. The CDR3 reads CASRSGHYAYEQYF. The CDR3 nucleotides are TGTGCCAGCAGGTCCGGACACTATGCCTACGAGCAGTACTTC.

The chain carries TRBV4-3 and TRBJ2-5; 8 bases fit TRBD2. The J call is in doubt because the DNA end fits TRBJ2-7 better. Germline assignment: CDR1 LGHNA and CDR2 YSLEER. The CDR3 covers 16 residues. This CDR3 is CASSHLSSGETYEQYF. For the CDR3, the DNA is TGCGCCAGCAGCCACCTGAGTAGCGGGGAGACCTACGAGCAGTACTTC.

This clone was detected only a few times. This chain links TRBV19 with TRBJ1-6; 11 positions match TRBD1. Germline V gene sequence: CDR1 LNHDA, CDR2 SQIVND (reference sequence). V trimming: 1 base; J trimming: 10 bases; junction bases outside the gene matches: 3. The CDR3 totals 15 residues. CDR3 sequence: CASSIAGTGGSPLHF. CDR3 sequence (DNA): TGTGCCAGTAGTATAGCTGGGACAGGGGGATCACCCCTCCACTTT.

This chain connects TRBV7-9 to TRBJ1-4; possible D gene TRBD1, 5 bases. Germline CDR1 SEHNR, CDR2 FQNEAQ (reference sequence). CDR3 length equals 14 residues. V lost 6 bases and J lost 5, with 13 bases in between. The CDR3 loop reads CASRKQEKNEKLFF. CDR3 bases: TGTGCCAGCAGAAAACAGGAGAAAAATGAAAAACTGTTTTTT. The full variable domain, in which reference TRBV7-9 and TRBJ1-4 provide the parts outside the CDR3, is DTGVSQNPRHKITKRGQNVTFRCDPISEHNRLYWYRQTLGQGPEFLTYFQNEAQLEKSRLLSDRFSAERPKGSFSTLEIQRTEQGDSAMYLCASRKQEKNEKLFFGSGTQLSVL.